Sequencing of this T cell receptor beta chain was carried out in a study of shared T cell receptors in the human thymus. V was pared by 6 bases and J by 2 bases, with 13 bases between. The CDR3 runs to 14 residues. Germline V gene sequence: CDR1 MNHNY, CDR2 SVGAGI (reference sequence). Assay used: immunoSEQ multiplex PCR; TCRdb lists only in-frame clones, some missing. The sample includes 700,000 to 750,000 clones, over 75% of them seen just once. These records were also assigned to another study, of human thymus T cells. That report adds: Serving as donors were healthy Finnish infants, each of whom was having open corrective surgery for congenital heart defects. Thymus was obtained from resections taken during corrective heart surgery. Usage of V and J genes appeared biased in thymic and blood repertoires. Thymic repertoires from unrelated individuals overlapped highly, related research reported.

What was sequenced was thymocytes. This receptor was identified in a girl younger than two with a congenital heart defect. The V gene is TRBV6-6, the J gene TRBJ1-2; D unresolved. The CDR3 DNA is TGTGCCAGCAGGTCCTCCAGGTCGAACTATGGCTACACCTTC. This gives the protein CASRSSRSNYGYTF.